Listed here are 2 T cell receptor beta chains from one sample, sequenced in a study of T cell repertoires in aging, cancer and after chemotherapy. Rearranged V-D-J TRB sequences were amplified with a mixed TRB-A/B primer pool. TCRdb re-called the multiplex PCR reads with MiXCR, one entry per CDR3 protein. The top ten clones hold roughly 50% of a sample with under 6,500 distinct CDR3 sequences, around 42% of them seen once. Peripheral blood genomic DNA, not sorted cells or RNA, was the template. The sample was blood. All receptors derive from a human donor in good health.

The gene calls are TRBV19 and TRBJ1-6; TRBD1 is a possible D gene (6 bases). Trimming removed 6 bases at V and 12 bases at J, with 18 bases between. The CDR3 has 14 amino acids. Germline V gives CDR1 LNHDA, CDR2 SQIVND (reference sequence). The CDR3 loop is CASSPQGILEPLHF. Written as DNA, the CDR3 is TGTGCCAGTAGCCCGCAGGGGATTTTAGAACCCCTCCACTTT.

The chain employs TRBV28 and TRBJ1-5, with D possibly TRBD1 on 6 matching bases. V was cut by 6 bases and J by 3 bases, with 15 bases left in between. The CDR3 runs 15 residues. Germline-derived CDR1 and CDR2 are MDHEN and SYDVKM. CDR3 DNA: TGTGCCAGCAGATTTACAGGGAGGGACAATCAGCCCCAGCATTTT. This codes for CASRFTGRDNQPQHF.